This T cell receptor (beta chain) was captured in a study of T cell responses to AZD1222 COVID-19 vaccine. Produced via immunoSEQ multiplex PCR; TCRdb's table is partial and in-frame only. Of about 120,000 clones in the sample, more than 85% were seen once. Trimming removed 3 bases at V and 4 bases at J, with 9 bases between. Germline V gene lookup returns CDR1 MNHEY and CDR2 SMNVEV (reference sequence). The length of the CDR3 is 14 residues. The input for sequencing was peripheral blood, taken on day 0 of AZD1222 vaccination. The chain carries TRBV27 and TRBJ2-2; D unclear. This TCR came from an adult in good health. DNA of the CDR3: TGTGCCAGCAGTTTCCGGGCCTTCACCGGGGAGCTGTTTTTT. Translation: CASSFRAFTGELFF.